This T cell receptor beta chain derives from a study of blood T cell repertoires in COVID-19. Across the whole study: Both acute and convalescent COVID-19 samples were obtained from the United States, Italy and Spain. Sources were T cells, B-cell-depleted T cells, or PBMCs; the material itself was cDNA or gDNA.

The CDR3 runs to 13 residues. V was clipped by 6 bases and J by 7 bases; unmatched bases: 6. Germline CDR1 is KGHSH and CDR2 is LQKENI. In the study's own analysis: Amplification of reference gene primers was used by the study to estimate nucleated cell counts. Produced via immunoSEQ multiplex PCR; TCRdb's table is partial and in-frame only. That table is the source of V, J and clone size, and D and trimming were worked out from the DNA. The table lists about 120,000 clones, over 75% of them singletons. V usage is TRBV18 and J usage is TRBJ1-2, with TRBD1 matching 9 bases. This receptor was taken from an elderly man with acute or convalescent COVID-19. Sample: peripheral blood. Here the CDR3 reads CASSPGQGPGYTF. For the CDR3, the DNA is TGTGCCAGCTCTCCGGGACAGGGCCCTGGCTACACCTTC.